This TCR beta chain was retrieved from a study of cytomegalovirus exposure and HLA in healthy donors. Points from the study as a whole: Most TCR sequences were rare, but some public TCRs occurred in many donors. Three chains tied to CMV proved CMV antigen-specific in vitro. Cytomegalovirus association was assigned to about 150 TCR beta chains.

With 60 Vbeta and 13 Jbeta primers, the PCR was carried out. Repertoires were generated with immunoSEQ multiplex PCR, while TCRdb's copy carries only in-frame clones and drops some. In the table there are 120,000 or so clones, approximately 69% of which are singletons. Samples came from healthy bone marrow donors. Germline CDR1 and CDR2: SEHNR and FQNEAQ (reference sequence). After removal of 4 bases from V and 5 bases from J, the junction contained 9 bases not matched to a gene. This CDR3 has 17 residues. Comments on this clone: Its specificity is not known.

This chain connects TRBV7-9 to TRBJ2-1; 12 bases map to TRBD2. The receptor was derived from a man aged 35 to 55 in good health and CMV-seropositive. The sequencing input was PBMCs. This CDR3 reads CASSSSSGRAFNNEQFF. DNA for the CDR3: TGTGCCAGCAGCTCTTCTAGCGGGAGGGCTTTCAACAATGAGCAGTTCTTC.